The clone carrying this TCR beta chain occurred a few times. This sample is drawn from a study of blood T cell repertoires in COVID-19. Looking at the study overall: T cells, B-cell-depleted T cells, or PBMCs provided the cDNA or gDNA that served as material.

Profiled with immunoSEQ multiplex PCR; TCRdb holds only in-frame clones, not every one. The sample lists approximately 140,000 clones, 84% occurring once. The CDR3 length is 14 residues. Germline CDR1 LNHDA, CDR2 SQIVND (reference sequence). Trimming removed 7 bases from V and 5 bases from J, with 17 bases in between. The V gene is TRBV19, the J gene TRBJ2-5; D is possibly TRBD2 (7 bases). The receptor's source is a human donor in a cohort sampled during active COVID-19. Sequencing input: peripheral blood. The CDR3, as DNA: TGTGCCAGTAAGGGGGGGTCCTCCTGGGAGACCCAGTACTTC. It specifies CASKGGSSWETQYF. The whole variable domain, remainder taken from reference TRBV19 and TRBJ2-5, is DGGITQSPKYLFRKEGQNVTLSCEQNLNHDAMYWYRQDPGQGLRLIYYSQIVNDFQKGDIAEGYSVSREKKESFPLTVTSAQKNPTAFYLCASKGGSSWETQYFGPGTRLLVL.